Below, 23 T cell receptor beta chains from the same sample are listed, as sequenced in a study of spatial heterogeneity in lung cancer. The time point denotes: sample taken at primary tumor resection. Whole RNA, isolated from tumor, nontumor lung or frozen PBMC, was sequenced without prior sorting. TCRdb called the 5' RACE reads again in MiXCR, with one record for every CDR3 protein. The sample holds some 1,100 distinct CDR3 sequences, roughly 13% seen once. Sequencing was performed on normal lung tissue next to the tumor, taken at surgery. The receptors stem from a male donor with early-stage non-small cell lung cancer.

This clonotype appeared many times. CDR3 in DNA: TGTGCCAGCAGTAACCCGGACAGGGCTTACATGAACACTGAAGCTTTCTTT. This codes for CASSNPDRAYMNTEAFF. The V gene is TRBV6-2 or TRBV6-3, the J gene TRBJ1-1; 8 bases match TRBD1. Germline values: CDR1 MNHEY, CDR2 SVGEGT. Trimming took 5 bases from V and 0 from J; bases not matched to a gene: 11. This CDR3 is built from 17 residues.

This clonotype is labeled as medium-sized. This chain links TRBV28 with TRBJ2-7; TRBD2 is a possible D gene (5 bases). Per germline, CDR1 MDHEN and CDR2 SYDVKM. V gave up 6 bases and J gave up 3 bases, with 15 bases separating them. This CDR3 has 14 residues. The CDR3 loop reads CASRDSGSNYEQYV. CDR3 sequence (DNA): TGTGCCAGCAGGGACTCGGGGAGTAACTACGAGCAGTACGTC.

By frequency in the sample, this clonotype is medium-sized. The chain combines TRBV28 with TRBJ1-2; 7 nucleotides align to TRBD1. Germline lookup yields CDR1 MDHEN and CDR2 SYDVKM. This CDR3 has 13 amino acids. After removal of 5 bases from V and 5 bases from J, the junction contained 5 bases not matched to a gene. The CDR3 DNA reads TGTGCCAGCAGTCCCCCCAGGGGGTATGGCTACACCTTC. Protein sequence: CASSPPRGYGYTF.

The chain joins TRBV2 to TRBJ1-5, with unresolved D. Trimming took 6 bases from V and 3 from J, leaving 9 bases between them. CDR1 SNHLY and CDR2 FYNNEI come from the germline V gene. The CDR3 spans 13 residues. The CDR3 spells CASSLTPNQPQHF. In DNA, the CDR3 is TGTGCCAGCAGCCTGACACCCAATCAGCCCCAGCATTTT. The full variable domain, in which reference TRBV2 and TRBJ1-5 provide the parts outside the CDR3, is EPEVTQTPSHQVTQMGQEVILRCVPISNHLYFYWYRQILGQKVEFLVSFYNNEISEKSEIFDDQFSVERPDGSNFTLKIRSTKLEDSAMYFCASSLTPNQPQHFGDGTRLSIL.

This clonotype ranks as large. The rearrangement uses TRBV3-1 and TRBJ2-3, with 7 bases aligning to TRBD1. V shed 1 base, J shed 5 bases, and the junction held 6 bases outside the gene matches. Germline CDR1 is LGHDT and CDR2 is YNNKEL (reference sequence). The CDR3 is 15 residues long. The CDR3 DNA reads as TGTGCCAGCAGCCAAGCTGGCCGGGACAGAGATACGCAGTATTTT. Residues: CASSQAGRDRDTQYF.

By proportion, this clonotype is medium-sized. The chain is built from TRBV7-9 and TRBJ1-6, with 7 bases identical to TRBD1. The CDR3 contains 15 residues. CDR1 is SEHNR, CDR2 FQNEAQ, per germline (reference sequence). Unmatched junction bases numbered 7, after V lost 5 bases and J lost 6 bases. CDR3 sequence (DNA): TGTGCCAGCAGCCGCGACAGGGTGGGTAATTCACCCCTCCACTTT. It specifies CASSRDRVGNSPLHF.

Relative to its sample, this clonotype is large. The chain is built from TRBV12-3 or TRBV12-4 and TRBJ1-2; D might be TRBD1 (5 bases). This CDR3 is 13 amino acids long. Trimming shortened V by 9 bases and J by 5 bases, and 16 bases separated the two germline ends. CDR3 region: CASRPDSGYGYTF. CDR3 nucleotide sequence: TGTGCCAGTCGCCCCGACAGCGGTTATGGCTACACCTTC.

The rearrangement joins TRBV7-2 to TRBJ2-5; 12 positions match TRBD2. The CDR3 runs 16 residues. Losses at the gene ends were 5 bases for V and 2 bases for J; bases not matched to a gene: 6. CDR1 is SGHTA, CDR2 FQGNSA, per germline. CDR3 residues: CASSPTSGGRQETQYF. The CDR3 region has the DNA TGTGCCAGCAGCCCTACTAGCGGGGGGAGGCAAGAGACCCAGTACTTC.

This clonotype is classed as large (0.1 to 1%). CDR3 sequence reads: CASSSPQSGTDTQYF. In DNA form, the CDR3 reads TGTGCCAGCAGTTCCCCGCAGAGCGGCACAGATACGCAGTATTTT. The V gene is TRBV6-6, the J gene TRBJ2-3; D is uncertain. The CDR3 sequence is 15 residues long. Looked up from germline, CDR1 is MNHNY and CDR2 is SVGAGI (reference sequence). Trimming shortened V by 4 bases and J by 1 base, and 12 bases separated the two germline ends.

This clonotype came up many times. The rearrangement joins TRBV27 to TRBJ1-2; TRBD1 agrees at 12 bases. CDR1 and CDR2 (germline): MNHEY, SMNVEV (reference sequence). The CDR3 spans 15 residues. Trimming took 5 bases from V and 5 from J; bases not matched to a gene: 6. The CDR3 bases are TGTGCCAGCAGTCCCCTGGGACAGGGGGCTTATGGCTACACCTTC. Residues: CASSPLGQGAYGYTF.

Worth noting for this clonotype: At one end the junction does not follow the germline gene, possibly because of a read error. The J gene is TRBJ1-4, the V gene TRBV5-1; D ambiguous. CDR1 and CDR2 from the germline V gene are SGHRS and YFSETQ. The CDR3 extends over 15 amino acids. CDR3 region: CVSSPDPSTGEKLFF. In nucleotides, the CDR3 is TGCGTCAGCAGTCCGGACCCCAGCACGGGTGAAAAACTGTTTTTT.

The J gene is TRBJ2-1, the V gene TRBV7-9, with 11 bases matching TRBD2. Losses at the gene ends were 4 bases for V and 6 bases for J; bases not matched to a gene: 2. This CDR3 has 14 residues. The germline gives CDR1 SEHNR, CDR2 FQNEAQ (reference sequence). The CDR3 sequence: CASSSGTSGNEQFF. The CDR3 nucleotides are TGTGCCAGCAGCTCCGGGACTAGCGGCAATGAGCAGTTCTTC.

This clonotype was seen repeatedly, ten times or more. The CDR3 protein is CASSLDAGTGLYNEQFF. CDR3 DNA: TGTGCCAGCAGCTTAGACGCCGGGACAGGGCTCTACAATGAGCAGTTCTTC. The chain is built from TRBV7-2 and TRBJ2-1, with 9 positions matching TRBD1. This CDR3 has 17 amino acids. Unmatched junction bases numbered 7, after V lost 1 base and J lost 3 bases. Germline V CDR1 and CDR2: SGHTA, FQGNSA.

By share, this clonotype counts as large. The rearrangement links TRBV6-5 to TRBJ2-2; 9 nucleotides agree with TRBD1. CDR3 length: 14 amino acids. CDR1 and CDR2 (germline): MNHEY, SVGAGI. After removal of 7 bases from V and 4 bases from J, the junction contained 4 bases not matched to a gene. CDR3 sequence reads: CASNRGRGTGELFF. The CDR3 bases are TGTGCCAGCAACAGGGGGCGCGGCACCGGGGAGCTGTTTTTT.

This clonotype was picked up many times. The rearrangement uses TRBV11-2 and TRBJ2-1; 10 bases are shared with TRBD2. The germline V gene has CDR1 SGHAT and CDR2 FQNNGV. The CDR3 length is 15 residues. V was clipped by 8 bases and J by 9 bases; unmatched bases: 13. CDR3 nucleotide sequence: TGTGCCAGCCAAAGGATGGCTAGCGGGGGACTTGAGCAGTTCTTC. Protein: CASQRMASGGLEQFF.

This clonotype was seen repeatedly, ten times or more. The V gene is TRBV2, the J gene TRBJ1-1; 8 bases are a match to TRBD1. This CDR3 region has 16 residues. Germline trimming cut 6 bases from V and 1 base from J; bases unmatched to any gene: 10. Germline V gene sequence: CDR1 SNHLY, CDR2 FYNNEI. CDR3 sequence (DNA): TGTGCCAGCAGAAGAGGAAAAGGGACAGGGAACACTGAAGCTTTCTTT. Its translation is CASRRGKGTGNTEAFF.

This clonotype has at least ten counts. The gene calls are TRBV7-2 and TRBJ2-4, with D perhaps TRBD2 (5 bases). This CDR3 contains 16 residues. Germline CDR1 and CDR2: SGHTA and FQGNSA. The V gene lost 5 bases and the J gene lost 0 bases, with 14 bases spanning the gap. The CDR3 DNA reads TGTGCCAGCAGCGTAACCCGGGGTTTAGCCAAAAACATTCAGTACTTC. Translation: CASSVTRGLAKNIQYF.

This clonotype is deemed large. This chain joins TRBV7-2 and TRBJ2-3; D may be TRBD2 (5 bases). CDR1 is SGHTA, CDR2 FQGNSA, per germline. The V and J ends lost 5 bases and 5 bases respectively, with 20 bases between them. The CDR3 runs to 16 residues. The CDR3 reads CASSPRTQGGGDTQYF. The CDR3 coding sequence is TGTGCCAGCAGCCCGCGGACGCAAGGAGGAGGAGATACGCAGTATTTT.

This clonotype occurred many times. V is TRBV27 and J is TRBJ1-1; D is perhaps TRBD1 (6 bases). This CDR3 has 12 amino acids. Germline CDR1 MNHEY, CDR2 SMNVEV (reference sequence). With 8 bases removed from V and 3 bases from J, the gap between germline ends came to 10 bases. CDR3 region: CASRSGDTEAFF. CDR3 DNA sequence: TGTGCCAGCCGATCAGGGGACACTGAAGCTTTCTTT.

This clonotype is labeled as large (0.1 to 1%). The chain has TRBV10-3 and TRBJ2-5, with TRBD1 matching over 9 bases. The junction had 6 bases not matched to a gene; V was cut back by 3 bases and J by 4 bases. Germline V gives CDR1 ENHRY, CDR2 SYGVKD. The CDR3 contains 15 residues. The CDR3 DNA sequence: TGTGCCATCAGTGATCAAGGGACAGGGCGAGAGACCCAGTACTTC. Protein: CAISDQGTGRETQYF.

This sequence joins TRBV6-6 and TRBJ1-1; TRBD1 might be the D (5 bases). V was shortened by 0 bases and J by 6 bases, with 5 bases between the two germline ends. In germline, CDR1 is MNHNY, CDR2 SVGAGI (reference sequence). The CDR3 length is 12 residues. Written as DNA, the CDR3 is TGTGCCAGCAGTTACTCGACAGCTGAAGCTTTCTTT. It is translated as CASSYSTAEAFF.

This clonotype is medium-sized. CDR3 in DNA: TGTGCCAGCAGCCCGGACCCGGGACACATCACCGGGGAGCTGTTTTTT. It translates to CASSPDPGHITGELFF. The chain is built from TRBV5-4 and TRBJ2-2; D may be TRBD1 (6 bases). Germline CDR1 reads SGHNT; CDR2 reads YYREEE (reference sequence). With 4 bases removed from V and 4 bases from J, the gap between germline ends came to 17 bases. The CDR3 length is 16 residues.

There are many counts of this clonotype. The J gene is TRBJ2-2, the V gene TRBV14; the match to TRBD2 covers 10 bases. The CDR3 consists of 16 residues. Germline V gene sequence: CDR1 SGHDN, CDR2 FVKESK. The V segment lost 0 bases and the J segment 4 bases; nucleotides outside the gene matches: 2. The CDR3, as DNA: TGTGCCAGCAGCCAAGATCGACTAGCGGGCACCGGGGAGCTGTTTTTT. Amino acids: CASSQDRLAGTGELFF.